Each of the 22 T cell receptor beta chains below was sequenced from the same sample in a study of cytomegalovirus exposure and HLA in healthy donors. Vbeta (60) and Jbeta (13) primers were used in the PCR. This table comes from immunoSEQ multiplex PCR, and its TCRdb copy is limited to in-frame clones, with some not included. The data contain approximately 200,000 clones, under 90% of them singletons. The specimen was PBMCs. The source of these receptors is a human donor in good health.

The chain has TRBV5-1 and TRBJ2-2, with a tentative D call TRBD1 (6 bases). This CDR3 has 15 residues. Trimming removed 0 bases at V and 4 bases at J, with 10 bases between. In germline, CDR1 is SGHRS, CDR2 YFSETQ. CDR3 loop: CASSLAWGRTGELFF. The CDR3 DNA reads as TGCGCCAGCAGCTTGGCCTGGGGGCGCACCGGGGAGCTGTTTTTT.

The chain couples TRBV2 to TRBJ1-1; D is undetermined. The CDR3 is 16 amino acids. The germline V gene has CDR1 SNHLY and CDR2 FYNNEI. V was trimmed by 2 bases and J by 4 bases, leaving 17 bases between them. Here the CDR3 reads CASSERMSGSGTEAFF. The DNA of the CDR3 is TGTGCCAGCAGTGAACGAATGTCGGGCAGCGGCACTGAAGCTTTCTTT.

The rearrangement links TRBV27 to TRBJ2-6, with D perhaps matching TRBD1 (6 bases). The germline CDR1 and CDR2 sequences are MNHEY and SMNVEV (reference sequence). The V end lost 6 bases, the J end lost 4 bases, and 7 bases lay between the germline ends. The CDR3 runs 13 residues. Written as DNA, the CDR3 is TGTGCCAGCAGGGGGGCAGGGGCCAACGTCCTGACTTTC. It translates to CASRGAGANVLTF.

The rearrangement links TRBV6-6 to TRBJ1-1; a weak D match, TRBD1 (5 bases). The germline CDR1 and CDR2 sequences are MNHNY and SVGAGI (reference sequence). V lost 7 bases to trimming and J lost 1 base, with 10 bases between them. The CDR3 is 13 residues long. As DNA, the CDR3 is TGTGCCAGCACCAAAACAGGGAACACTGAAGCTTTCTTT. This gives the protein CASTKTGNTEAFF.

Only one count was recorded for this clone. This rearrangement joins TRBV15 to TRBJ2-7; 11 bases agree with TRBD2. The CDR3 runs 18 residues. Unmatched junction bases numbered 12, after V lost 1 base and J lost 4 bases. Germline V gene sequence: CDR1 LNHNV, CDR2 YYDKDF (reference sequence). The chain's CDR3 is CATSRGRLTSGSIYEQYF. The CDR3 nucleotides are TGTGCCACCAGCAGAGGCCGACTCACTAGCGGGAGTATTTACGAGCAGTACTTC.

This clone was picked up one time. The chain carries TRBV4-3 and TRBJ2-7, with D hard to call. The CDR3 runs 15 residues. The V end lost 2 bases, the J end lost 0 bases, and 11 bases lay between the germline ends. CDR1 is LGHNA and CDR2 is YSLEER in the germline V gene. CDR3 sequence reads: CASSQSFGFSYEQYF. The CDR3 nucleotides read TGCGCCAGCAGCCAAAGTTTCGGGTTCTCCTACGAGCAGTACTTC.

The rearrangement joins TRBV15 to TRBJ2-5, with 10 nucleotides matching TRBD1. The assigned J gene may be wrong: the sequence end matches TRBJ2-7 better. Germline CDR1 LNHNV, CDR2 YYDKDF (reference sequence). The CDR3 runs to 16 residues. The CDR3 nucleotides are TGTGCCACCAGCAGTGTCCCGGGACAGGGGACAGGCGAGCAGTACTTC. Translating gives CATSSVPGQGTGEQYF.

In its sample, this clone was seen a few times. The J gene is TRBJ2-7, the V gene TRBV15, with TRBD1 matching 7 bases. Germline lookup yields CDR1 LNHNV and CDR2 YYDKDF (reference sequence). The trim removed 4 bases at V and 2 bases at J, leaving 8 bases unmatched. This CDR3 has 15 residues. For the CDR3, the DNA is TGTGCCACCAGCAAGCACCGGGACAGACCCTACGAGCAGTACTTC. Residues: CATSKHRDRPYEQYF.

This rearrangement joins TRBV30 to TRBJ1-2, with TRBD1 matching 7 bases. Germline CDR1 GTSNPN, CDR2 SVGIG (reference sequence). The CDR3 has 13 amino acids. V was pared by 5 bases and J by 3 bases, with 6 bases of the junction left unmatched. DNA of the CDR3: TGTGCCTGGGTTAGACAGGGACACTATGGCTACACCTTC. It codes for CAWVRQGHYGYTF.

The V gene is TRBV7-5, the J gene TRBJ2-1; the tabulated D call, TRBD2, remains unverified against the DNA. TRBV7-5 is a documented pseudogene. This CDR3 contains 15 residues. CDR3 sequence: CARSQLDGIYNEQFF. The CDR3 nucleotides read TGTGCCAGAAGCCAACTTGACGGGATCTACAATGAGCAGTTCTTC.

The count of this clone is one. V usage is TRBV6-1 and J usage is TRBJ2-3; 11 bases are shared with TRBD2. Trimming cost V 4 bases and J 2 bases; bases outside gene matches: 5. Germline loops: CDR1 MNHNS, CDR2 SASEGT. The CDR3 contains 16 residues. This CDR3 reads CASSVRLAGTTDTQYF. The CDR3 DNA is TGTGCCAGCAGTGTACGACTAGCGGGGACCACAGATACGCAGTATTTT.

J is TRBJ2-1 and V is TRBV7-2; the match to TRBD2 covers 8 bases. CDR3 length: 16 residues. Germline values: CDR1 SGHTA, CDR2 FQGNSA. With V trimmed by 4 bases and J by 2 bases, 7 bases remained unmatched. CDR3 protein: CASSWLAGTTYNEQFF. CDR3 coding DNA: TGTGCCAGCAGCTGGCTAGCGGGCACTACCTACAATGAGCAGTTCTTC.

The chain employs TRBV15 and TRBJ1-5, with 7 bases matching TRBD1. CDR3 length: 14 residues. Germline lookup yields CDR1 LNHNV and CDR2 YYDKDF (reference sequence). The V and J ends lost 3 bases and 4 bases, in that order; junction bases with no gene match: 3. The CDR3: CATSRTGPNQPQHF. DNA of the CDR3: TGTGCCACCAGCAGGACAGGGCCGAATCAGCCCCAGCATTTT.

This clone has just a few counts. The chain has TRBV4-3 and TRBJ1-5; tentative D call: TRBD1 (6 bases). The V gene lost 1 base and the J gene lost 7 bases, with 11 bases spanning the gap. This CDR3 is built from 14 residues. Germline values: CDR1 LGHNA, CDR2 YSLEER. The CDR3 sequence is CASSQGGGHQPQHF. The CDR3, as DNA: TGCGCCAGCAGCCAAGGGGGGGGGCACCAGCCCCAGCATTTT.

Only one count was recorded for this clone. The rearrangement uses TRBV15 and TRBJ2-3, with a weak D call TRBD1 (6 bases). The CDR3 loop spans 14 amino acids. CDR1 is LNHNV and CDR2 is YYDKDF in the germline V gene (reference sequence). Trimming removed 1 base at V and 4 bases at J, with 9 bases between. This chain's CDR3 is CATSRVQGPDTQYF. The DNA of the CDR3 is TGTGCCACCAGCAGAGTGCAGGGGCCAGATACGCAGTATTTT.

J is TRBJ1-5 and V is TRBV27; no clear D. Trimming removed 0 bases from V and 1 base from J, with 7 bases in between. The CDR3 extends over 15 amino acids. CDR1 is MNHEY, CDR2 SMNVEV, per germline (reference sequence). CDR3 in amino acids: CASSLSFSSNQPQHF. The DNA for the CDR3 is TGTGCCAGCAGTTTATCGTTCTCCAGCAATCAGCCCCAGCATTTT.

This chain links TRBV4-1 with TRBJ1-5; D ambiguous. V was shortened by 1 base and J by 2 bases, with 12 bases between the two germline ends. This CDR3 is 16 amino acids long. CDR1 MGHRA and CDR2 YSYEKL come from the germline V gene. CDR3: CASSQGTLGGNQPQHF. CDR3 coding DNA: TGCGCCAGCAGCCAAGGGACTCTCGGGGGCAATCAGCCCCAGCATTTT.

The chain links TRBV11-2 to TRBJ1-1, with D unresolved. CDR1 and CDR2 from the germline V gene are SGHAT and FQNNGV. V was clipped by 2 bases and J by 2 bases, with 9 bases between them. The CDR3 is made up of 14 amino acids. CDR3 DNA sequence: TGTGCCAGCAGCTTACCCAGAAGAAACACTGAAGCTTTCTTT. It encodes CASSLPRRNTEAFF.

The chain uses TRBV19 and TRBJ1-1, with TRBD1 matching 7 bases. CDR1 LNHDA and CDR2 SQIVND come from the germline V gene (reference sequence). The trim removed 7 bases at V and 6 bases at J, leaving 11 bases unmatched. CDR3 length: 14 amino acids. The CDR3 reads CASTPQGGVPEAFF. The DNA for the CDR3 is TGTGCCAGTACTCCGCAGGGGGGCGTCCCTGAAGCTTTCTTT.

The chain has TRBV18 and TRBJ2-2; 10 bases are shared with TRBD2. Per the germline V gene, CDR1 is KGHSH and CDR2 is LQKENI. V was pared by 2 bases and J by 1 base, with 1 base of the junction left unmatched. CDR3 length: 16 residues. CDR3 in DNA: TGTGCCAGCTCACCAACTAGCGGGGTGAACACCGGGGAGCTGTTTTTT. Amino acid sequence: CASSPTSGVNTGELFF.

The V gene is TRBV9, the J gene TRBJ2-5, with 11 nucleotides matching TRBD1. This CDR3 has 15 amino acids. Germline loops: CDR1 SGDLS, CDR2 YYNGEE. The V segment lost 4 bases and the J segment 5 bases; nucleotides outside the gene matches: 7. In nucleotides, the CDR3 is TGTGCCAGCAGCCCCCTCGGGACAGGGGGTGAGACCCAGTACTTC. Translation gives CASSPLGTGGETQYF.

The V and J genes are TRBV4-1 and TRBJ2-3; 8 bases agree with TRBD2. Germline loops: CDR1 MGHRA, CDR2 YSYEKL. This CDR3 comprises 16 residues. The V gene end was trimmed by 0 bases and the J gene end by 5 bases; junction bases not matched to a gene: 7. The CDR3 DNA is TGCGCCAGCAGCCAAGACGGTAGCGGGAAGGAAGATACGCAGTATTTT. This codes for CASSQDGSGKEDTQYF.